One and the same sample provided the 13 T cell receptor beta chains below, sequenced in a study of T cell changes during pregnancy in multiple sclerosis. Data came from immunoSEQ multiplex PCR; TCRdb stores just in-frame clones and leaves some out. The data show tens of thousands of clones, with 91% seen just once and 7.5% to 10% held by the top ten. Sequencing used CD8+ T cells from peripheral blood mononuclear cells, obtained before pregnancy. These receptors came from a female donor with multiple sclerosis, enrolled in a pregnancy study.

The chain combines TRBV7-3 with TRBJ1-1, with D possibly being TRBD1 (5 bases). V lost 5 bases to trimming and J lost 7 bases, with 14 bases between them. This CDR3 has 13 residues. The germline V gene encodes CDR1 SGHTA and CDR2 FQGTGA. CDR3 DNA: TGTGCCAGCAGCCTTATAGGTGACAGTGAAGCTTTCTTT. Residues: CASSLIGDSEAFF.

A word on this clone: The junction departs from germline at one end; a sequencing error may be responsible. The chain's CDR3 is CAWGVPRGSGNTIYF. In nucleotides, the CDR3 is TGTGCCTGGGGTGTCCCTCGGGGCTCTGGAAACACCATATATTTT. This chain uses TRBV30 with TRBJ1-3; D gene ambiguous. CDR1 and CDR2 (germline): GTSNPN, SVGIG (reference sequence). The CDR3 is made up of 15 amino acids.

V gene TRBV5-6 combines with J gene TRBJ2-1; D might be TRBD2 (5 bases). Trimming took 4 bases from V and 5 from J, leaving 16 bases between them. Germline V lookup: CDR1 SGHDT, CDR2 YYEEEE. This CDR3 is built from 15 residues. The DNA of the CDR3 is TGTGCCAGCAGCCGGGAAGCGGAAATAAACAATGAGCAGTTCTTC. Translated, it gives CASSREAEINNEQFF.

The chain joins TRBV5-1 to TRBJ2-1; 10 nucleotides agree with TRBD2. The CDR3 runs to 21 residues. Germline CDR1 SGHRS, CDR2 YFSETQ. The ends lost 0 bases at V and 2 bases at J; junction bases unmatched: 17. CDR3 loop: CASSLERSGLAGDQPYNEQFF. The DNA for the CDR3 is TGCGCCAGCAGCTTGGAGCGTAGCGGCCTAGCGGGAGACCAGCCCTACAATGAGCAGTTCTTC.

The V and J genes are TRBV4-2 and TRBJ2-1; TRBD2 matches at 10 bases. J was trimmed by 8 bases and V by 0 bases; bases with no gene match: 7. The germline CDR1 and CDR2 sequences are LGHNA and YNFKEQ. The CDR3 is 16 amino acids. This CDR3 is CASSQDRASGSDEQFF. The CDR3 DNA reads TGTGCCAGCAGCCAAGATAGGGCTAGCGGGAGTGATGAGCAGTTCTTC.

This chain joins TRBV5-1 and TRBJ2-1, with 9 bases identical to TRBD2. The junction had 5 bases not matched to a gene; V was cut back by 0 bases and J by 4 bases. CDR1 is SGHRS and CDR2 is YFSETQ in the germline V gene. This CDR3 spans 16 amino acids. The CDR3 sequence: CASSLEAGGLYNEQFF. CDR3 in DNA: TGCGCCAGCAGCTTGGAGGCGGGAGGGCTATACAATGAGCAGTTCTTC.

CDR3: CASSLYWAEQYF. The CDR3 DNA reads as TGTGCCAGCAGCTTGTATTGGGCCGAGCAGTACTTC. V is TRBV5-8 and J is TRBJ2-7, with D unclear. This CDR3 contains 12 residues. V was pared by 1 base and J by 6 bases, with 8 bases between. Germline V gene sequence: CDR1 SGHTS, CDR2 YDEGEE.

The V gene is TRBV10-3, the J gene TRBJ2-1, with D possibly TRBD2 on 7 matching bases. The germline V gene has CDR1 ENHRY and CDR2 SYGVKD. Deletions cut 0 bases from V and 0 bases from J, with 18 bases between. The CDR3 has 19 residues. The DNA for the CDR3 is TGTGCCATCAGTGAGTCGTTCCCGGGGGGCCCGAGCTCCTACAATGAGCAGTTCTTC. Its translation is CAISESFPGGPSSYNEQFF.

The chain carries TRBV13 and TRBJ2-1; D perhaps matches TRBD1 (5 bases). Deletions cut 2 bases from V and 8 bases from J, with 16 bases between. This CDR3 has 15 amino acids. The germline CDR1 and CDR2 sequences are PRHDT and FYEKMQ (reference sequence). The CDR3 DNA sequence: TGTGCCAGCAGCTTATACACGGTCACCAGGGATGAGCAGTTCTTC. Its protein product is CASSLYTVTRDEQFF.

The chain couples TRBV5-1 to TRBJ1-1, with TRBD1 matching over 8 bases. The CDR3 contains 15 residues. Germline CDR1 and CDR2: SGHRS and YFSETQ. V trimming: 7 bases; J trimming: 4 bases; junction bases outside the gene matches: 12. CDR3 region: CASLDTGQGATEAFF. CDR3 sequence (DNA): TGCGCCAGCCTAGACACAGGCCAGGGGGCCACTGAAGCTTTCTTT.

This clone showed up just a few times. V gene TRBV7-9 combines with J gene TRBJ2-7; TRBD2 aligns across 10 bases. Trimming took 5 bases from V and 6 from J; bases not matched to a gene: 10. CDR1 is SEHNR, CDR2 FQNEAQ, per germline (reference sequence). The CDR3 extends over 15 amino acids. CDR3 in amino acids: CASSPTAGGPGEQYF. In nucleotides, the CDR3 is TGTGCCAGCAGCCCGACAGCGGGAGGGCCCGGCGAGCAGTACTTC.

The V and J genes are TRBV9 and TRBJ2-4, with D perhaps matching TRBD2 (5 bases). Germline loops: CDR1 SGDLS, CDR2 YYNGEE. This CDR3 spans 15 amino acids. V was shortened by 2 bases and J by 1 base, with 10 bases between the two germline ends. CDR3 region: CASSVDGSAKNIQYF. The CDR3 DNA reads TGTGCCAGCAGCGTTGATGGGAGCGCCAAAAACATTCAGTACTTC.

This chain connects TRBV25-1 to TRBJ1-2; D is perhaps TRBD1 (6 bases). CDR1 is MGHDK and CDR2 is SYGVNS in the germline V gene. The CDR3 is 17 residues long. The V end was cut by 2 bases, the J end by 6 bases, with 22 bases between. The CDR3 spells CASSETGGVGQPNGYTF. CDR3 sequence (DNA): TGTGCCAGCAGTGAAACGGGTGGGGTGGGACAACCTAATGGCTACACCTTC.